This entry lists 5 T cell receptor beta chains sequenced from one sample in a study of blood T cell repertoires in COVID-19. Clones were sequenced by immunoSEQ multiplex PCR, and TCRdb holds only the in-frame ones, with some missing. The data show under 80,000 clones, less than 90% seen once. Material: peripheral blood. The receptors come from a man in his fifties with active COVID-19.

The chain combines TRBV5-8 with TRBJ2-2, with D tentatively TRBD2 (5 bases). The V and J ends lost 1 base and 6 bases respectively, with 7 bases between them. The CDR3 sequence is 13 residues long. Germline V gene data show CDR1 as SGHTS and CDR2 as YDEGEE. The CDR3 loop is CASSLMRAGELFF. The CDR3 bases are TGTGCCAGCAGCTTGATGCGGGCCGGGGAGCTGTTTTTT.

The V and J genes are TRBV5-1 and TRBJ1-2; D may be TRBD1 (6 bases). From germline, CDR1 is SGHRS and CDR2 YFSETQ. The V end was cut by 4 bases, the J end by 8 bases, with 15 bases between. The CDR3 runs to 13 residues. The CDR3 reads CASSPRGTLGYTF. CDR3 coding DNA: TGCGCCAGCAGCCCGAGGGGGACCCTGGGCTACACCTTC.

V and J are TRBV7-2 and TRBJ2-4, with a weak D call TRBD2 (7 bases). The CDR3 spans 15 residues. V was clipped by 1 base and J by 5 bases, with 12 bases between them. Germline CDR1 is SGHTA and CDR2 is FQGNSA. As DNA, the CDR3 is TGTGCCAGCAGCTTAGTCCTGGGGGGGCAAAACATTCAGTACTTC. It specifies CASSLVLGGQNIQYF.

The chain links TRBV2 to TRBJ1-1, with D perhaps TRBD1 (5 bases). CDR3 length equals 14 residues. V lost 2 bases to trimming and J lost 3 bases, with 10 bases between them. Germline CDR1 is SNHLY and CDR2 is FYNNEI. The CDR3 nucleotides are TGTGCCAGCAGTGAATTAGGGGTGGACACTGAAGCTTTCTTT. This encodes CASSELGVDTEAFF.

This clone was seen once. CDR3 in amino acids: CASSARVGEQYF. CDR3 coding DNA: TGTGCCAGCAGCGCCAGGGTTGGCGAGCAGTACTTC. The chain is built from TRBV12-3 or TRBV12-4 and TRBJ2-7; the D gene is possibly TRBD1 (5 bases). With 6 bases removed from V and 6 bases from J, the gap between germline ends came to 12 bases. This CDR3 is 12 amino acids long.